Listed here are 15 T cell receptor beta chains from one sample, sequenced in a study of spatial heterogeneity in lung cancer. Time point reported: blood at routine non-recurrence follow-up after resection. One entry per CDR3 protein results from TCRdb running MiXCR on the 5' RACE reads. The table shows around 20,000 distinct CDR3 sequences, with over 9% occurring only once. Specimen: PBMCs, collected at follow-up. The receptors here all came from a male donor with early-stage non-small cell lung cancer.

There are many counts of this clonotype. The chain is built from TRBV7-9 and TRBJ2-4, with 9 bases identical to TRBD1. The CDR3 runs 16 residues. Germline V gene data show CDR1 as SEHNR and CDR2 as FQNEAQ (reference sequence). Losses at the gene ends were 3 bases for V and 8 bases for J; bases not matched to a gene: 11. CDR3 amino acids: CASSLGGRTGEDIQYF. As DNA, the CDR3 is TGTGCCAGCAGCTTGGGCGGAAGGACAGGGGAAGACATTCAGTACTTC.

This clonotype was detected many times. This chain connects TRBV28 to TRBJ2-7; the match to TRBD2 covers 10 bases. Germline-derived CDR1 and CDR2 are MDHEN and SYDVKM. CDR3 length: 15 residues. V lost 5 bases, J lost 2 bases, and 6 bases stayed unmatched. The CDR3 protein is CASSLPLAGPYEQYF. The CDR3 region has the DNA TGTGCCAGCAGTCTACCACTAGCGGGACCCTACGAGCAGTACTTC.

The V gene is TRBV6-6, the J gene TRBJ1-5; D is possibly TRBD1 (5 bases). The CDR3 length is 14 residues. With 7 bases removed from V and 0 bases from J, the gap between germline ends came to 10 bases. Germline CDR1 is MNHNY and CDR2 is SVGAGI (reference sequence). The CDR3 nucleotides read TGTGCCAGCAACACAGGAGATAGCAATCAGCCCCAGCATTTT. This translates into CASNTGDSNQPQHF.

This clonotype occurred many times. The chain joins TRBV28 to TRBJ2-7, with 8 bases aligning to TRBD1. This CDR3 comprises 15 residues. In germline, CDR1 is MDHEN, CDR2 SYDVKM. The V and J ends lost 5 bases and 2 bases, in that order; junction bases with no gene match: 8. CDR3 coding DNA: TGTGCCAGCAGTCCCGGGACAGGCATAGCCTACGAGCAGTACTTC. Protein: CASSPGTGIAYEQYF.

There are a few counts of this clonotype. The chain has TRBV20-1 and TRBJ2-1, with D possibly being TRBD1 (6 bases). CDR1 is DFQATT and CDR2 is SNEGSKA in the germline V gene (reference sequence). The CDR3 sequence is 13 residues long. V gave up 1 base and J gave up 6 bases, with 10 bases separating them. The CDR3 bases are TGCAGTGCTAGAGTGGGGGCGCTCAATGAGCAGTTCTTC. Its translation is CSARVGALNEQFF.

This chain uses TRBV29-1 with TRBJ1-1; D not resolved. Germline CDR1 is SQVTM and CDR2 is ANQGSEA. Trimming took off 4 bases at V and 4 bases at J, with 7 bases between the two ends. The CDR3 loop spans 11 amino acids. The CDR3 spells CSVVGATEAFF. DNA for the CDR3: TGCAGCGTTGTCGGCGCCACTGAAGCTTTCTTT.

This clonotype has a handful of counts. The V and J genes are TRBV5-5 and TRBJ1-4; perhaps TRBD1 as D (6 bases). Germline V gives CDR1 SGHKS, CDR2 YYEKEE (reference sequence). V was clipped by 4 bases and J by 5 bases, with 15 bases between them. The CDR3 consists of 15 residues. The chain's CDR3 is CASSPGAGENEKLFF. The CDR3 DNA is TGTGCCAGCAGCCCGGGAGCAGGGGAAAATGAAAAACTGTTTTTT.

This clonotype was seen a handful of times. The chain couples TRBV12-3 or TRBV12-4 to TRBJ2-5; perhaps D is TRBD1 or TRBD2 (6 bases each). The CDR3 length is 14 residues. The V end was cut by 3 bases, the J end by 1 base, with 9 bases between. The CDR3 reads CASSLGGRQETQYF. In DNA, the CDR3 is TGTGCCAGCAGTTTGGGGGGCCGCCAAGAGACCCAGTACTTC.

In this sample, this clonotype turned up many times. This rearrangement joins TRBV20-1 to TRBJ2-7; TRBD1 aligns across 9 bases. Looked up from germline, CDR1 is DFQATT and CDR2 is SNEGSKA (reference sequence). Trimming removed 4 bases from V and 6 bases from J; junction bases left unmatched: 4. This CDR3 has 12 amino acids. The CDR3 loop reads CSATRTGAEQYF. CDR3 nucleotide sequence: TGCAGTGCTACGCGGACAGGGGCCGAGCAGTACTTC.

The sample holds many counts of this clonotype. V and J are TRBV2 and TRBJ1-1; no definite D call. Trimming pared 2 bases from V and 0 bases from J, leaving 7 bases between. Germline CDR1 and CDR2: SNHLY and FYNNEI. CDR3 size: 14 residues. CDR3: CASSERTVNTEAFF. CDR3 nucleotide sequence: TGTGCCAGCAGTGAAAGGACGGTGAACACTGAAGCTTTCTTT. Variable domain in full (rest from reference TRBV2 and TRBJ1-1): EPEVTQTPSHQVTQMGQEVILRCVPISNHLYFYWYRQILGQKVEFLVSFYNNEISEKSEIFDDQFSVERPDGSNFTLKIRSTKLEDSAMYFCASSERTVNTEAFFGQGTRLTVV.

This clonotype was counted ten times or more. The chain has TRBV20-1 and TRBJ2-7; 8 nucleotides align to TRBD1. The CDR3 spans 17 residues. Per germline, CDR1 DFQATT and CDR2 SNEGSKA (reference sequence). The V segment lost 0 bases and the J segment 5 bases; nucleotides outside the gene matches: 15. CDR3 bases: TGCAGTGCTAGAGATAAGTGGTACAGGGGGGTCGGGAACGAGCAGTACTTC. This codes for CSARDKWYRGVGNEQYF.

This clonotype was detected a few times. CDR3 sequence (DNA): TGTGCCAGCAGTGGGGACACAATTAGCACAGATACGCAGTATTTT. Its translation is CASSGDTISTDTQYF. The J gene is TRBJ2-3, the V gene TRBV2; D is possibly TRBD1 (6 bases). With 4 bases removed from V and 0 bases from J, the gap between germline ends came to 11 bases. The CDR3 runs to 15 residues. Germline V gene data show CDR1 as SNHLY and CDR2 as FYNNEI.

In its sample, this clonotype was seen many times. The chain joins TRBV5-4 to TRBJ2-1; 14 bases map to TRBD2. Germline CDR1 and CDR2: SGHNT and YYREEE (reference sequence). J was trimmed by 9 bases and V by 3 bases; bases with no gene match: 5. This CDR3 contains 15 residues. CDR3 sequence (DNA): TGTGCCAGCAGCTCGGGACTAGCGGGGGTGGCTGAGCAGTTCTTC. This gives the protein CASSSGLAGVAEQFF. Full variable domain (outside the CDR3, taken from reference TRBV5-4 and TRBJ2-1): ETGVTQSPTHLIKTRGQQVTLRCSSQSGHNTVSWYQQALGQGPQFIFQYYREEENGRGNFPPRFSGLQFPNYSSELNVNALELDDSALYLCASSSGLAGVAEQFFGPGTRLTVL.

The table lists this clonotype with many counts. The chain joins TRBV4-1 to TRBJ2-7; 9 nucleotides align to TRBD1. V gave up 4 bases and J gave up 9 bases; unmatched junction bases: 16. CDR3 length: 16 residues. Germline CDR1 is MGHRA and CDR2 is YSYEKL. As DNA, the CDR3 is TGCGCCAGCAGCCCGAAGGGACAGGGTAAAGAAGAGGTGCAGTACTTC. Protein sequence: CASSPKGQGKEEVQYF.

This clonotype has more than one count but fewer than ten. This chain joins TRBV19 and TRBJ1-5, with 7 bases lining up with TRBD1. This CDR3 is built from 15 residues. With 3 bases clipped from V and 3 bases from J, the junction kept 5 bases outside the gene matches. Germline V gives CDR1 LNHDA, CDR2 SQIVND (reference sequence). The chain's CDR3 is CASSMDGTVNQPQHF. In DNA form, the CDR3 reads TGTGCCAGTAGTATGGACGGGACAGTCAATCAGCCCCAGCATTTT.